Sequencing of this TCR beta chain was carried out in a study of T cells in Graves' hyperthyroidism and ophthalmopathy. Germline values: CDR1 DFQATT, CDR2 SNEGSKA (reference sequence). V lost 2 bases to trimming and J lost 0 bases, with 10 bases between them. The CDR3 runs to 14 residues. Ten or more counts support this clonotype. Uncontrolled infection, other autoimmune disease, pregnancy or lactation led to exclusion. PBMCs stemmed from 10 ml fresh peripheral blood. What was amplified from RNA transcripts were TCR beta CDR3 regions. A set of HTBI primers served as the primers for a first-round RT-PCR of the TCR CDR3. Each CDR3 protein gets one entry after TCRdb re-called the multiplex PCR reads with MiXCR. Among hundreds of thousands of distinct CDR3 sequences listed, around a sixth were seen once.

The sample taken for sequencing was blood. The chain is built from TRBV20-1 and TRBJ1-1, with D possibly being TRBD1 (5 bases). This sequence was found in a woman between 18 and 29 years old with Graves' hyperthyroidism. CDR3 in DNA: TGCAGTGCTAGAAGGGGCAGCATGAACACTGAAGCTTTCTTT. Protein product: CSARRGSMNTEAFF.